These T cell receptor beta chains were read from a single sample in a study of T cell changes during pregnancy in multiple sclerosis. The table came from immunoSEQ multiplex PCR; TCRdb's copy has only in-frame clones and leaves some out. The table lists tens of thousands of clones, almost 95% of them singletons, with around 3.3% in the top ten. The sequences come from CD8+ T cells from peripheral blood mononuclear cells, collected in the third trimester of pregnancy. These TCRs come from a female donor in good health, enrolled as a control in a pregnancy study. The conserved cysteine and the conserved F or W are not part of the CDR3 here.

v_gene,len,j_gene,CDR3aa
TRBV9,13,TRBJ2-7,ASSPPENPADEQY
TRBV2,11,TRBJ1-5,ASSDGENEPQH
TRBV15,11,TRBJ1-3,ATSGTGSNTIY
TRBV2,9,TRBJ2-7,ASSGGTAQY
TRBV30,12,TRBJ1-1,AWSVQESYTEAF
TRBV10-3,14,TRBJ1-5,AISEPTGYSNQPQH
TRBV13,17,TRBJ1-4,ASSGPGTGGVSANEKLF
TRBV4-3,13,TRBJ2-5,ASSQDRGTRETQY
TRBV7-9,12,TRBJ2-7,ASSHRDNTYEQY
TRBV6-4,12,TRBJ1-1,ASSEDQGATEAF
TRBV9,12,TRBJ2-7,ASSSSGGFYEQY
TRBV27,12,TRBJ2-7,ASSLKGLYYEQY
TRBV10-3,13,TRBJ1-2,AISDPGTGAYGYT
TRBV7-3,10,TRBJ1-1,ASSPSTGEAF
TRBV5-1,11,TRBJ2-5,ASSSDREETQY
TRBV6-1,17,TRBJ1-5,ASSEDLTGTEGINQPQH
TRBV29-1,10,TRBJ2-7,SVRQGTGEQY
TRBV7-9,11,TRBJ1-4,ASRPGTDEKLF
TRBV4-3,14,TRBJ1-2,ASSPLIWDSNYGYT
TRBV4-3,11,TRBJ2-7,ASSQGTEYEQY
TRBV2,10,TRBJ2-7,ASLGPPGEQY
TRBV27,11,TRBJ1-2,ASSSIQGYGYT
TRBV5-6,11,TRBJ2-7,ASTLLGNYEQY
TRBV6-6,11,TRBJ2-3,ASIGNLRGTQY
TRBV7-2,11,TRBJ1-1,ASSLGSLTQAF
TRBV6-4,12,TRBJ2-2,ASSDSTDTGELF
TRBV21-1,12,TRBJ1-5,AIDTGKKSQPQH
TRBV5-4,11,TRBJ2-1,ATRDRGNNEQF
TRBV6-4,14,TRBJ2-1,ASSDGTRDSYNEQF
TRBV5-6,12,TRBJ1-1,ASSLGDLNTEAF
TRBV10-3,11,TRBJ2-7,AISDRGSYEQY
TRBV11-2,13,TRBJ1-1,ASSLSAVMNTEAF
TRBV9,11,TRBJ2-7,ASSDQASYEQY
TRBV19,14,TRBJ1-2,ASRIVRTGIYYGYT
TRBV7-9,13,TRBJ2-7,ASSNYAEGLYEQY
TRBV4-3,13,TRBJ1-2,ASSQTLGEDEGYT
TRBV11-2,13,TRBJ2-1,ASSLGGGPYNEQF
TRBV2,14,TRBJ2-1,ASSDRSGQGYNEQF
TRBV19,12,TRBJ1-3,ASSIGGSGNTIY
TRBV27,10,TRBJ1-1,ASYRGNTEAF
TRBV2,10,TRBJ2-1,ASSVVRTKQF
TRBV27,12,TRBJ1-2,ASTGGGGNYGYT
TRBV7-6,13,TRBJ2-2,ASSPMTMNTGELF
TRBV6-4,13,TRBJ2-7,ASSDSGGEVGEQY
TRBV5-1,12,TRBJ1-1,ASSLGTGLPEAF
TRBV5-6,14,TRBJ2-5,ASSLAQAGGEETQY
TRBV7-3,18,TRBJ2-6,ASSPAYGGEKDSGANVLT
TRBV5-6,13,TRBJ2-7,ASSSRLTGTVEQY
TRBV19,11,TRBJ2-7,ASGGTGGGEQY
TRBV6-1,13,TRBJ2-7,ASSGRDRGPYEQY
TRBV2,11,TRBJ1-1,AVPGQGNTEAF
TRBV15,12,TRBJ2-2,ATSRGEGSGELF
TRBV7-3,18,TRBJ2-3,ASSLGPSWTSGGPSDTQY
TRBV4-2,16,TRBJ1-3,ASSQDPPGTGYGNTIY
TRBV2,16,TRBJ2-1,ASSVERENSGGFPEQF
TRBV19,12,TRBJ1-1,ASSIRQGKTEAF